Following are 5 T cell receptor beta chains from one sample sequenced in a study of blood T cells in healthy people across ages. Next came a second PCR, run for about 7 to 12 cycles, which used a sample-barcoded 5' primer along with a J-beta primer mix. TCRdb reprocessed the 5' RACE reads via MiXCR and lists one record per CDR3 protein. The sample lists around 2 million distinct CDR3 sequences; approximately 40% were seen once. Sequencing was carried out using blood. These receptors came from a human donor in good health.

Concerning this clonotype: One base away lies a much larger clone, so this may be a sequencing read error. The rearrangement links TRBV6-2 or TRBV6-3 to TRBJ2-4, with 14 bases fitting TRBD2. Near its end, the DNA agrees better with TRBJ2-7, so the J call may be wrong. CDR3 size: 19 residues. Per the germline V gene, CDR1 is MNHEY and CDR2 is SVGEGT. CDR3 protein: CASTTIGTSGGYLRYEQYF. The CDR3, as DNA: TGTGCCAGCACCACTATCGGGACTAGCGGGGGTTATCTGAGGTACGAGCAGTACTTC.

Worth noting for this clonotype: At one end the junction does not follow the germline gene, possibly because of a read error. This chain uses TRBV28 with TRBJ2-5; TRBD1 might be the D (6 bases). The J call is doubtful: the DNA matches TRBJ2-7 better. CDR1 MDHEN and CDR2 SYDVKM come from the germline V gene. The CDR3 totals 18 residues. CDR3 protein: CASSFIYRVSPPSSEQYF. CDR3 DNA sequence: TGTGCCAGCAGTTTTATCTACAGGGTCTCGCCCCCTTCCTCCGAGCAGTACTTC.

V usage is TRBV6-9 and J usage is TRBJ2-1; TRBD1 matches at 7 bases. Trimming at V came to 4 bases and at J to 1 base, leaving 13 bases not matched to a gene. The germline V gene encodes CDR1 MNHGY and CDR2 SVAAGI. The CDR3 totals 18 residues. The CDR3 bases are TGTGCCAGCAGTTCCCCAGGAAGGGGGCTAGGGTCCTACAATGAGCAGTTCTTC. The encoded protein is CASSSPGRGLGSYNEQFF.

The chain employs TRBV29-1 and TRBJ1-1; no clear D. Germline lookup yields CDR1 SQVTM and CDR2 ANQGSEA. The CDR3 sequence is 10 residues long. The CDR3 region is CAGGNTEAFF. The CDR3 bases are TGCGCGGGAGGGAACACTGAAGCTTTCTTT.

The chain has TRBV4-3 and TRBJ2-6; D unclear. V was shortened by 1 base and J by 1 base, with 20 bases between the two germline ends. CDR3 length: 20 residues. Germline V lookup: CDR1 LGHNA, CDR2 YSLEER. The CDR3 spells CASSQAPPDEEVSGANVLTF. CDR3 coding DNA: TGCGCCAGCAGCCAAGCACCCCCGGATGAAGAGGTGTCTGGGGCCAACGTCCTGACTTTC.